Below are 12 T cell receptor beta chains sequenced from a single sample in a study of identical twins. TCRdb ran MiXCR on the 5' RACE reads and lists one entry per CDR3 protein. The table lists hundreds of thousands of distinct CDR3 sequences, under 9% of them singletons, with approximately 0.89% in the top ten. In addition, the sample was reused for a study of yellow fever vaccine responses in identical twins.

Sequencing was done on a sample of PBMCs. These receptors originate from a woman between 18 and 29 years old in good health.

This chain links TRBV20-1 with TRBJ2-2; 10 positions match TRBD2. The CDR3 runs 16 residues. The ends lost 6 bases at V and 2 bases at J; junction bases unmatched: 9. The germline V gene encodes CDR1 DFQATT and CDR2 SNEGSKA (reference sequence). The CDR3 region has the DNA TGCAGTGCGGTCAAGGCTAGCGGGAGTAACACCGGGGAGCTGTTTTTT. Protein sequence: CSAVKASGSNTGELFF.

In its sample, this clonotype was seen many times. V usage is TRBV6-2 or TRBV6-3 and J usage is TRBJ2-1, with D perhaps TRBD1 (6 bases). This CDR3 region has 14 residues. Germline assignment: CDR1 MNHEY and CDR2 SVGEGT. Trimming shortened V by 5 bases and J by 4 bases, and 12 bases separated the two germline ends. For the CDR3, the DNA is TGTGCCAGCAGTGACCAGGGGCCGTACAATGAGCAGTTCTTC. Amino acids: CASSDQGPYNEQFF.

V gene TRBV5-1 combines with J gene TRBJ2-1; 9 bases line up with TRBD1. V shed 5 bases and J 13 bases; nucleotides not matched to a gene: 7. Germline CDR1 SGHRS, CDR2 YFSETQ. The CDR3 length is 12 residues. This chain's CDR3 is CASRSTGGGQFF. DNA of the CDR3: TGCGCCAGCAGATCCACAGGGGGCGGCCAGTTCTTC. Using reference TRBV5-1 and TRBJ2-1 for the parts outside the CDR3, the full variable domain is KAGVTQTPRYLIKTRGQQVTLSCSPISGHRSVSWYQQTPGQGLQFLFEYFSETQRNKGNFPGRFSGRQFSNSRSEMNVSTLELGDSALYLCASRSTGGGQFFGPGTRLTVL.

The V call is TRBV7-9, the J call TRBJ2-2; weak D call: TRBD2 (5 bases). Trimming cost V 6 bases and J 5 bases, with 13 bases left between them. This CDR3 comprises 14 residues. Germline V lookup: CDR1 SEHNR, CDR2 FQNEAQ (reference sequence). Written as DNA, the CDR3 is TGTGCCAGCAGGGTTCAGAGGGATACCGGGGAGCTGTTTTTT. This codes for CASRVQRDTGELFF.

The gene calls are TRBV5-8 and TRBJ2-1, with TRBD2 matching over 15 bases. CDR3 size: 16 residues. Germline CDR1 reads SGHTS; CDR2 reads YDEGEE. V was pared by 4 bases and J by 9 bases, with 8 bases of the junction left unmatched. Written as DNA, the CDR3 is TGTGCCAGCAGCCCGGGACTAGCGGGAGGAATTGGTGAGCAGTTCTTC. Translated: CASSPGLAGGIGEQFF. The full variable domain, completed using reference TRBV5-8 and TRBJ2-1, is EAGVTQSPTHLIKTRGQQATLRCSPISGHTSVYWYQQALGLGLQFLLWYDEGEERNRGNFPPRFSGRQFPNYSSELNVNALELEDSALYLCASSPGLAGGIGEQFFGPGTRLTVL.

This chain uses TRBV11-1 with TRBJ2-6; 7 bases are shared with TRBD2. V trimming: 4 bases; J trimming: 0 bases; junction bases outside the gene matches: 9. Germline V gives CDR1 SGHAT, CDR2 FQDESV (reference sequence). The CDR3 has 18 residues. In DNA, the CDR3 is TGTGCCAGCAGCTCCCTCCGCGGGGGTAACTCTGGGGCCAACGTCCTGACTTTC. This sequence encodes CASSSLRGGNSGANVLTF.

On this clonotype: Given a much more abundant clone one base away, this may be a read error. The V and J genes are TRBV7-2 and TRBJ2-2, with a possible D match to TRBD2 (5 bases). Per germline, CDR1 SGHTA and CDR2 FQGNSA. The CDR3 sequence is 15 residues long. The CDR3 region has the DNA TGTGCCAGCGGGTTCGCGGTGACTCTCACCGGGGAGATGTTTTTT. It yields the protein CASGFAVTLTGEMFF.

A few counts support this clonotype. The chain is built from TRBV3-1 and TRBJ2-1; D is tentatively TRBD1 or TRBD2 (6 bases each). The germline V gene has CDR1 LGHDT and CDR2 YNNKEL (reference sequence). The CDR3 length is 16 residues. V lost 4 bases and J lost 4, with 17 bases in between. CDR3 DNA: TGTGCCAGCAGCCCTCTCCTAACGGGGGCGTACAATGAGCAGTTCTTC. Translated: CASSPLLTGAYNEQFF.

This clonotype turned up a few times. The J gene is TRBJ2-2, the V gene TRBV5-1; the D gene is possibly TRBD2 (7 bases). The CDR3 has 14 residues. Deletions cut 6 bases from V and 6 bases from J, with 15 bases between. Per germline, CDR1 SGHRS and CDR2 YFSETQ. The CDR3 loop reads CASNRGGPAGELFF. Written as DNA, the CDR3 is TGCGCCAGCAATAGGGGGGGCCCGGCCGGGGAGCTGTTTTTT. Drawing the rest from reference TRBV5-1 and TRBJ2-2, the complete variable domain is KAGVTQTPRYLIKTRGQQVTLSCSPISGHRSVSWYQQTPGQGLQFLFEYFSETQRNKGNFPGRFSGRQFSNSRSEMNVSTLELGDSALYLCASNRGGPAGELFFGEGSRLTVL.

This clonotype showed up many times. The chain employs TRBV12-3 or TRBV12-4 and TRBJ2-3; D tentatively reads TRBD1 or TRBD2 (7 bases each). CDR3 length: 17 amino acids. Trimming stripped 3 bases from V and 2 bases from J, with 18 bases between. The CDR3 spells CASSFRGRGRFTDTQYF. Here the CDR3 DNA reads TGTGCCAGCAGTTTCCGGGGGAGGGGGCGCTTCACAGATACGCAGTATTTT.

This clonotype was counted between two and nine times. The rearrangement links TRBV4-2 to TRBJ2-7; D possibly corresponds to TRBD1 (5 bases). CDR3 length: 16 residues. Per the germline V gene, CDR1 is LGHNA and CDR2 is YNFKEQ. With 0 bases removed from V and 1 base from J, the gap between germline ends came to 13 bases. The CDR3, as DNA: TGTGCCAGCAGCCAAGAGACGACAGCTCCTTCCTACGAGCAGTACTTC. Its protein is CASSQETTAPSYEQYF.

This clonotype has just a few counts. V usage is TRBV12-3 or TRBV12-4 and J usage is TRBJ2-1, with D possibly being TRBD1 (5 bases). Between the trimmed V and J ends, which lost 6 bases and 10 bases, there was a span of 13 bases. The CDR3 covers 12 residues. The CDR3 DNA reads TGTGCCAGCAGGGAACTGACAGCGGAGCAGTTCTTC. Its protein product is CASRELTAEQFF.